Sequencing of this T cell receptor beta chain was carried out in a study of EBV T-cell therapy then PD-1 blockade in nasopharyngeal carcinoma. The assay was immunoSEQ multiplex PCR, and TCRdb's table has in-frame clones only and misses some. The table records some 19,000 clones, less than 90% of them present only once. Treatment in this sample: AdE1-LMPpoly-expanded autologous EBV-specific T-cell therapy followed by anti-PD-1 nivolumab. Turning to this clone: Its antigen is not identified.

V gave up 1 base and J gave up 4 bases, with 11 bases separating them. The germline V gene encodes CDR1 LGHDT and CDR2 YNNKEL (reference sequence). The CDR3 contains 16 residues. This clonotype originated in a man between 40 and 49 years old with nasopharyngeal carcinoma. This specimen consisted of CD8+ T cells from blood, obtained around day 35 from a patient whose treatment included autologous EBV-specific T cells and nivolumab. The chain joins TRBV3-1 (or the pseudogene TRBV3-2) to TRBJ1-6; D not resolved. The CDR3 spells CASSQAGSFYNSPLHF. The CDR3 region has the DNA TGTGCCAGCAGCCAAGCCGGCAGTTTTTATAATTCACCCCTCCACTTT.